These 27 T cell receptor beta chains were all obtained from the same sample, sequenced in a study of Graves' ophthalmopathy and Graves' hyperthyroidism (dated 2018 in TCRdb). For sequencing, an Illumina HiSeq 2000 was employed. For repertoire sequencing, TCR beta CDR3 regions were amplified from RNA transcripts. The first round of RT-PCR was done with HTBI primers and the Qiagen OneStep RT-PCR kit, and was followed by a second round of multiplex PCR, then size selection and purification. TCRdb handled the public reads itself, with Q25 trimming in fastp and clone calling in MiXCR, and kept productive beta chains. A single entry per CDR3 protein holds the most common genes and DNA from its merged rows. The sample profile shows hundreds of thousands of distinct CDR3 sequences; approximately 40% of them were found once. 44% of the sample is in the top ten clones. Sequenced: peripheral blood. All receptors derive from an adult man with Graves' ophthalmopathy.

The rearrangement uses TRBV29-1 and TRBJ1-1; TRBD1 is a possible D gene (6 bases). This CDR3 has 14 amino acids. Trimming pared 5 bases from V and 1 base from J, leaving 14 bases between. Looked up from germline, CDR1 is SQVTM and CDR2 is ANQGSEA. The CDR3 is CSVRTGTENTEAFF. The CDR3 coding sequence is TGCAGCGTTCGTACAGGGACGGAGAACACTGAAGCTTTCTTT. Full variable domain (rest looked up from reference TRBV29-1 and TRBJ1-1): SAVISQKPSRDICQRGTSLTIQCQVDSQVTMMFWYRQQPGQSLTLIATANQGSEATYESGFVIDKFPISRPNLTFSTLTVSNMSPEDSSIYLCSVRTGTENTEAFFGQGTRLTVV.

The table lists this clonotype with a few counts. CDR3 protein: CASSSGTGVNTEAFF. Written as DNA, the CDR3 is TGTGCCAGTAGTTCCGGGACAGGGGTGAACACTGAAGCTTTCTTT. The chain uses TRBV19 and TRBJ1-1, with 10 bases that match TRBD1. CDR1 is LNHDA, CDR2 SQIVND, per germline (reference sequence). The trim removed 5 bases at V and 0 bases at J, leaving 3 bases unmatched. CDR3 size: 15 residues.

Comments on this clonotype: Possible read error: a much larger clone is one base away. CDR3 loop: CANSLRALGGYTF. The DNA for the CDR3 is TGTGCCAACAGTCTCCGAGCACTTGGGGGCTACACCTTC. The V call is TRBV10-3, the J call TRBJ1-2, with D hard to call. Germline CDR1 and CDR2: ENHRY and SYGVKD. The CDR3 totals 13 residues.

The chain is built from TRBV7-6 and TRBJ1-2; a possible D gene is TRBD1 (5 bases). The CDR3 totals 14 residues. Germline loops: CDR1 SGHVS, CDR2 FNYEAQ. V shed 5 bases and J shed 4 bases, with 14 bases lying between them. CDR3 in amino acids: CASSPARGSYGYTF. CDR3 sequence (DNA): TGTGCCAGCAGCCCGGCCCGGGGCTCCTATGGCTACACCTTC.

The V call is TRBV2, the J call TRBJ2-7; 8 bases match TRBD2. The ends lost 4 bases at V and 1 base at J; junction bases unmatched: 12. Germline CDR1 is SNHLY and CDR2 is FYNNEI. This CDR3 spans 17 amino acids. The CDR3 is CASSVPPGGRTSYEQYF. The CDR3 DNA sequence: TGTGCCAGCAGTGTACCCCCTGGCGGGAGGACGTCCTACGAGCAGTACTTC.

The chain combines TRBV10-3 with TRBJ1-1; D unclear. V shed 10 bases and J shed 0 bases, with 12 bases lying between them. The CDR3 sequence is 13 residues long. Germline CDR1 is ENHRY and CDR2 is SYGVKD. Written as DNA, the CDR3 is TGTGCCAGCAACCCCCAGATGAACACTGAAGCTTTCTTT. This encodes CASNPQMNTEAFF.

In its sample, this clonotype was seen many times. The chain combines TRBV19 with TRBJ2-7; 8 bases are shared with TRBD2. The CDR3 totals 13 residues. Germline CDR1 reads LNHDA; CDR2 reads SQIVND (reference sequence). Trimming at V came to 4 bases and at J to 4 bases, leaving 3 bases not matched to a gene. The CDR3 loop reads CASSSGRSYEQYF. CDR3 bases: TGTGCCAGTAGTAGCGGGAGGTCTTACGAGCAGTACTTC.

This rearrangement joins TRBV7-8 to TRBJ2-7; a possible D gene is TRBD1 (6 bases). The CDR3 has 14 residues. V lost 4 bases and J lost 2, with 12 bases in between. Germline values: CDR1 SGHVS, CDR2 FQNEAQ. CDR3 in DNA: TGTGCCAGCAGCTCATCAGGGGTACCCTACGAGCAGTACTTC. This gives the protein CASSSSGVPYEQYF. The full variable domain, with the rest looked up from reference TRBV7-8 and TRBJ2-7, is GAGVSQSPRYKVAKRGQDVALRCDPISGHVSLFWYQQALGQGPEFLTYFQNEAQLDKSGLPSDRFFAERPEGSVSTLKIQRTQQEDSAVYLCASSSSGVPYEQYFGPGTRLTVT.

The sample holds many counts of this clonotype. V is TRBV7-9 and J is TRBJ1-1, with a tentative D call TRBD1 (5 bases). Germline V gives CDR1 SEHNR, CDR2 FQNEAQ (reference sequence). The CDR3 totals 15 residues. The V gene lost 5 bases and the J gene lost 4 bases, with 17 bases spanning the gap. In nucleotides, the CDR3 is TGTGCCAGCAGCCCTGTTGGGGGAGAGGCCACTGAAGCTTTCTTT. Its translation: CASSPVGGEATEAFF.

The rearrangement joins TRBV14 to TRBJ2-7; 7 positions agree with TRBD2. This CDR3 region has 12 residues. Germline V gene data show CDR1 as SGHDN and CDR2 as FVKESK. V dropped 7 bases and J dropped 5; count of bases not matched to a gene: 5. CDR3 region: CASKAGLNEQYF. The CDR3 nucleotides read TGTGCCAGCAAAGCGGGGCTGAACGAGCAGTACTTC.

The gene calls are TRBV6-2 or TRBV6-3 and TRBJ2-7; no clear D gene. Germline CDR1 reads MNHEY; CDR2 reads SVGEGT. V lost 10 bases, J lost 4 bases, and 20 bases lay in between. The CDR3 has 14 amino acids. CDR3 nucleotides: TGTGCCATCAGCGCGCCGTCTACTCCGTACGAGCAGTACTTC. Translating gives CAISAPSTPYEQYF.

The rearrangement links TRBV7-2 to TRBJ1-6, with D unresolved. This CDR3 is built from 16 residues. Trimming shortened V by 5 bases and J by 0 bases, and 11 bases separated the two germline ends. Germline V gene lookup returns CDR1 SGHTA and CDR2 FQGNSA. The CDR3 DNA follows: TGTGCCAGCAGCCAGGCGGGCAGCTCCTATAATTCACCCCTCCACTTT. It codes for CASSQAGSSYNSPLHF.

This clonotype was seen ten or more times. This sequence joins TRBV7-2 and TRBJ1-2; 7 nucleotides agree with TRBD1. Germline assignment: CDR1 SGHTA and CDR2 FQGNSA. The CDR3 is 14 residues long. Trimming removed 6 bases from V and 8 bases from J; junction bases left unmatched: 12. The CDR3 DNA reads TGTGCCAGCAGATGGGAGGGGGCGCTAGAGGGCTACACCTTC. Amino acid sequence: CASRWEGALEGYTF.

This clonotype was seen ten or more times. The rearrangement uses TRBV7-9 and TRBJ1-1; no firm D call. Germline CDR1 is SEHNR and CDR2 is FQNEAQ (reference sequence). The CDR3 extends over 12 amino acids. V shed 1 base and J shed 9 bases, with 9 bases lying between them. In nucleotides, the CDR3 is TGTGCCAGCAGCTTAGGTGGAGGTAAAGCTTTCTTT. Amino acids: CASSLGGGKAFF.

This clonotype occurred many times. J is TRBJ2-5 and V is TRBV7-9; D assignment may be TRBD1 or TRBD2 (5 bases each). Germline assignment: CDR1 SEHNR and CDR2 FQNEAQ (reference sequence). The CDR3 is 15 residues long. V gave up 4 bases and J gave up 2 bases, with 14 bases separating them. Here the CDR3 DNA reads TGTGCCAGCAGCTCGCGCCCGGGACGGCAAGAGACCCAGTACTTC. The encoded protein is CASSSRPGRQETQYF.

The chain has TRBV19 and TRBJ2-3; 9 positions agree with TRBD2. V trimming: 5 bases; J trimming: 6 bases; junction bases outside the gene matches: 9. Germline CDR1 reads LNHDA; CDR2 reads SQIVND (reference sequence). This CDR3 comprises 15 residues. CDR3 amino acids: CASSPLSGRGDTQYF. CDR3 bases: TGTGCCAGTAGTCCCCTTAGCGGGAGAGGCGATACGCAGTATTTT.

The chain carries TRBV10-3 and TRBJ2-7; 9 positions agree with TRBD1. The CDR3 runs 16 residues. Germline CDR1 and CDR2: ENHRY and SYGVKD. The trim removed 10 bases at V and 4 bases at J, leaving 17 bases unmatched. The CDR3 DNA follows: TGTGCCAGCAGGGAGGGGACAGGGCGTATTCTGTACGAGCAGTACTTC. It is translated as CASREGTGRILYEQYF.

The chain links TRBV7-3 to TRBJ2-3; 8 bases line up with TRBD2. Germline lookup yields CDR1 SGHTA and CDR2 FQGTGA. The CDR3 covers 16 residues. With V trimmed by 2 bases and J by 6 bases, 10 bases remained unmatched. CDR3 DNA: TGTGCCAGCAGCTTAGATTCGGGAGGGCTAGGGGATACGCAGTATTTT. Translating gives CASSLDSGGLGDTQYF.

The chain recombines TRBV2 with TRBJ2-5; 7 bases fit TRBD2. CDR1 is SNHLY and CDR2 is FYNNEI in the germline V gene. This CDR3 is built from 11 residues. After removal of 4 bases from V and 9 bases from J, the junction contained 2 bases not matched to a gene. CDR3 sequence reads: CASSAGGSQYF. The CDR3 DNA reads TGTGCCAGCAGTGCCGGGGGGTCCCAGTACTTC.

To note about this clonotype: This may come from a read error, since a much larger clone is one base off. The missing conserved phenylalanine or tryptophan at the end of this CDR3 makes a read error likely. The chain joins TRBV20-1 to TRBJ1-2; maybe TRBD1 (5 bases). V lost 4 bases and J 4 bases, leaving 16 bases between the germline ends. Germline V CDR1 and CDR2: DFQATT, SNEGSKA (reference sequence). The length of the CDR3 is 14 residues. CDR3 protein: CSATGTYEGYGYTL. In nucleotides, the CDR3 is TGCAGTGCTACCGGGACCTATGAGGGCTATGGCTACACCCTC.

The J gene is TRBJ1-6, the V gene TRBV2; 7 bases line up with TRBD1. The CDR3 sequence is 14 residues long. In germline, CDR1 is SNHLY, CDR2 FYNNEI. With 11 bases clipped from V and 6 bases from J, the junction kept 10 bases outside the gene matches. DNA of the CDR3: TGTGCCTCTTCCGGGACAGCGACTAATTCACCCCTCCACTTT. The encoded protein is CASSGTATNSPLHF.

This clonotype appeared many times. The J gene is TRBJ2-7, the V gene TRBV10-1; perhaps D is TRBD1 or TRBD2 (5 bases each). V gave up 5 bases and J gave up 6 bases, with 14 bases separating them. Germline values: CDR1 WNHNN, CDR2 SYGVQD (reference sequence). This CDR3 region has 13 residues. The CDR3 is CASSPRDRREQYF. Written as DNA, the CDR3 is TGCGCCAGCAGTCCCCGGGACCGTCGCGAGCAGTACTTC.

As concerns this clonotype: Germline is not matched at one junction end, which may reflect a read error. The chain employs TRBV6-1 and TRBJ1-5; possibly TRBD1 for D (5 bases). Germline V gene sequence: CDR1 MNHNS, CDR2 SASEGT. This CDR3 comprises 10 residues. The CDR3 region has the DNA TGTGCCAGCGGTTTGGGACCCCCGGATTTT. It yields the protein CASGLGPPDF.

This clonotype was detected a few times. The genes are TRBV20-1 and TRBJ1-5, with TRBD1 matching over 8 bases. This CDR3 is built from 16 residues. Germline V CDR1 and CDR2: DFQATT, SNEGSKA (reference sequence). V trimming: 2 bases; J trimming: 5 bases; junction bases outside the gene matches: 11. The CDR3 sequence: CSARHLSGQGHQPQHF. The CDR3 DNA is TGCAGTGCTAGACACCTCTCCGGACAGGGTCATCAGCCCCAGCATTTT.

This clonotype was seen many times. The V call is TRBV15, the J call TRBJ1-6; D is perhaps TRBD1 (6 bases). Per the germline V gene, CDR1 is LNHNV and CDR2 is YYDKDF (reference sequence). The CDR3 runs 14 residues. Trimming shortened V by 1 base and J by 6 bases, and 7 bases separated the two germline ends. The CDR3 DNA reads TGTGCCACCAGCAGAGGACAGGCTAATTCACCCCTCCACTTT. Protein product: CATSRGQANSPLHF. Full variable domain (remainder filled in from reference TRBV15 and TRBJ1-6): DAMVIQNPRYQVTQFGKPVTLSCSQTLNHNVMYWYQQKSSQAPKLLFHYYDKDFNNEADTPDNFQSRRPNTSFCFLDIRSPGLGDTAMYLCATSRGQANSPLHFGNGTRLTVT.

A note on this clonotype: This clone may be a read error of a much larger clone one base away. The chain links TRBV12-3 or TRBV12-4 to TRBJ2-5; 11 nucleotides align to TRBD2. This CDR3 has 16 amino acids. CDR3 sequence (DNA): TGTGCCAGCAGTGGAACCGGGACTAGCGGACAAGAGACCCAGCACTTC. Its translation: CASSGTGTSGQETQHF.

This clonotype was counted at least ten times. The V call is TRBV7-3, the J call TRBJ1-6, with a possible D match to TRBD1 (5 bases). Trimming removed 6 bases from V and 7 bases from J, with 13 bases in between. CDR1 is SGHTA, CDR2 FQGTGA, per germline. The CDR3 is made up of 14 amino acids. CDR3 DNA: TGTGCCAGCAGTTCTACCGCAGGGAATTCACCCCTCCACTTT. Amino acid sequence: CASSSTAGNSPLHF.